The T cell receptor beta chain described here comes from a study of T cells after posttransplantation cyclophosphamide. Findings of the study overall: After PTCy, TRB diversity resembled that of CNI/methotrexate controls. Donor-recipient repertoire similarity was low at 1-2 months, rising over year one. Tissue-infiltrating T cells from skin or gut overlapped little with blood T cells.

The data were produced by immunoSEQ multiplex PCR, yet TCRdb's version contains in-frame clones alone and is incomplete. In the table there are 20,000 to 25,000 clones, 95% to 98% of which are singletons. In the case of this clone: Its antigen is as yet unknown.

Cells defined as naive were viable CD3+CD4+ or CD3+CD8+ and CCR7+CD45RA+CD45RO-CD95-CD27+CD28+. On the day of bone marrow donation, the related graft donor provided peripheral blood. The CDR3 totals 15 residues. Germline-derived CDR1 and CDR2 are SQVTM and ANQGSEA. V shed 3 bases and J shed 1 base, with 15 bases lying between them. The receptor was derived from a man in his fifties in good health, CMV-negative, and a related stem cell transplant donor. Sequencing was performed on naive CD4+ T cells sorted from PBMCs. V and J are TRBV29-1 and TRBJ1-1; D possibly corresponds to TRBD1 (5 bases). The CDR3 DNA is TGCAGCGTTGAGCTACGACAGACTTCGAACACTGAAGCTTTCTTT. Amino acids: CSVELRQTSNTEAFF.